This is a list of T cell receptor beta chains from one sample in a study of shared clonotypes between healthy human individuals. Measured with immunoSEQ multiplex PCR; TCRdb has only the in-frame clones, and not every one. This table has about 520,000 clones, roughly 95% appearing once. Sequencing was performed on naive CD4+ T cells sorted from blood. All receptors derive from a woman in her twenties or thirties in good health. The CDR3 runs from the conserved cysteine through the conserved F or W. A D gene is named only where the DNA matches it firmly. Some rows mark clone size as missing; the rest say once, few, many or name a class of expanded clone.

TRBD2	once	TRBV30	TRBJ2-1	CAWSSGTSGSREQFF	TGTGCCTGGAGTTCCGGGACTAGCGGGTCCAGGGAGCAGTTCTTC
.	.	TRBV27	TRBJ2-2	CASSQATGTGELFF	TGTGCCAGCAGTCAAGCCACGGGGACCGGGGAGCTGTTTTTT
TRBD2	.	TRBV30	TRBJ2-1	CAWRSPGLAGNEQFF	TGTGCCTGGAGATCTCCGGGACTAGCGGGCAATGAGCAGTTCTTC
.	.	TRBV11-2	TRBJ2-7	CASSLDLGKYEQYF	TGTGCCAGCAGCTTAGATCTCGGGAAGTACGAGCAGTACTTC
.	.	TRBV20-1	TRBJ2-1	CSASYNEQLF	TGCAGTGCTTCCTACAATGAGCAGCTCTTC
.	.	TRBV15	TRBJ1-2	CATSRERGVYGYTF	TGTGCCACCAGCAGAGAGCGGGGGGTCTATGGCTACACCTTC
.	.	TRBV28	TRBJ2-3	CASSPGSSDTQYF	TGTGCCAGCAGCCCAGGGTCGTCGGATACGCAGTATTTT
TRBD2	.	TRBV19	TRBJ2-1	CASSIDSSLAGGSNEQFF	TGTGCCAGTAGTATAGATAGTTCTCTAGCGGGAGGGAGCAATGAGCAGTTCTTC
TRBD1	.	TRBV5-6	TRBJ2-1	CASSLLGAGGRDNEQFF	TGTGCCAGCAGCTTGCTAGGGGCAGGGGGCCGAGACAATGAGCAGTTCTTC
.	.	TRBV30	TRBJ1-2	CAWSHDRAYGYTF	TGTGCCTGGAGTCACGACAGAGCCTATGGCTACACCTTC
TRBD1	.	TRBV6-1	TRBJ1-5	CASSWTGHSNQPQHF	TGTGCCAGCAGTTGGACAGGACATAGCAATCAGCCCCAGCATTTT
.	.	TRBV7-3	TRBJ1-2	CASSLVPGLSRGYTF	TGTGCCAGCAGCTTAGTTCCAGGCCTTTCCAGGGGCTACACCTTC
TRBD2	.	TRBV2	TRBJ2-5	CASTTLAGGSEYF	TGTGCCAGCACTACCTTAGCGGGAGGTAGTGAGTACTTC
.	.	TRBV30	TRBJ1-1	CAWGQLNTEAFF	TGTGCCTGGGGGCAGCTGAACACTGAAGCTTTCTTT
.	.	TRBV5-6	TRBJ1-4	CASSRRHRGVRNEKLFF	TGTGCCAGCAGCCGACGACACCGCGGGGTCAGAAATGAAAAACTGTTTTTT
.	.	TRBV28	TRBJ1-2	CASKPADNNYGYTF	TGTGCCAGCAAGCCGGCGGACAATAACTATGGCTACACCTTC
.	.	TRBV29-1	TRBJ1-2	CSVAQSQYGYTF	TGCAGCGTTGCCCAAAGCCAGTATGGCTACACCTTC
.	few	TRBV20-1	TRBJ1-2	CSARNNYGYTF	TGCAGTGCCAGGAACAACTATGGCTACACCTTC
TRBD2	.	TRBV14	TRBJ2-2	CASSPLAAGVTGELFF	TGTGCCAGCAGCCCCCTGGCGGCGGGAGTGACCGGGGAGCTGTTTTTT
TRBD2	.	TRBV11-2	TRBJ2-7	CASSLGGTSGSWQYF	TGTGCCAGCAGCTTAGGCGGGACTAGCGGGAGTTGGCAGTACTTC
.	.	TRBV28	TRBJ2-7	CASSLRWQRYEQYF	TGTGCCAGCAGCCTGCGGTGGCAGAGATACGAGCAGTACTTC
.	.	TRBV2	TRBJ1-3	CASSEDGSSGNTIYF	TGTGCCAGCAGTGAAGATGGGAGCTCTGGAAACACCATATATTTT
.	.	TRBV19	TRBJ2-7	CASSPAPSSYEQYF	TGTGCCAGTAGCCCCGCGCCGAGCTCCTACGAGCAGTACTTC
.	once	TRBV27	TRBJ1-2	CASSPPGGVLANGYTF	TGTGCCAGCAGCCCACCCGGGGGAGTATTGGCAAATGGCTACACCTTC
.	.	TRBV9	TRBJ2-5	CASSPRGDRETQYF	TGTGCCAGCAGCCCTAGAGGGGACCGAGAGACCCAGTACTTC
.	.	TRBV7-9	TRBJ2-3	CASSLESGVSDTQYF	TGTGCCAGCAGCTTAGAAAGTGGGGTTTCAGATACGCAGTATTTT
TRBD1	.	TRBV19	TRBJ2-7	CASSPQGAAEQYF	TGTGCCAGTAGTCCCCAGGGGGCAGCCGAGCAGTACTTC
.	once	TRBV27	TRBJ2-5	CASGHTRLKEETQYF	TGTGCCAGCGGCCATACTCGACTGAAGGAAGAGACCCAGTACTTC
TRBD1	.	TRBV6-5	TRBJ1-4	CASSYRDRDEKLFF	TGTGCCAGCAGTTACCGGGACAGGGATGAAAAACTGTTTTTT
TRBD2	.	TRBV19	TRBJ2-7	CASSIDRGSGSSYEQYF	TGTGCCAGTAGTATAGATCGAGGTAGCGGGAGTTCCTACGAGCAGTACTTC
.	.	TRBV10-3	TRBJ1-3	CAISESESSPGNTIYF	TGTGCCATCAGTGAGAGCGAAAGCTCCCCTGGAAACACCATATATTTT
TRBD1	.	TRBV10-3	TRBJ2-3	CAISDAGTGRTDTQYF	TGTGCCATCAGTGACGCCGGGACAGGGCGCACAGATACGCAGTATTTT
.	.	TRBV4-1	TRBJ2-5	CASSPGSGEGQETQYF	TGCGCCAGCAGCCCAGGCTCAGGAGAGGGCCAAGAGACCCAGTACTTC
TRBD2	.	TRBV7-2	TRBJ2-5	CASSPGLAGGQETQYF	TGTGCCAGCAGCCCCGGACTAGCGGGAGGACAAGAGACCCAGTACTTC
.	.	TRBV28	TRBJ1-1	CASSPAGKGLNTEAFF	TGTGCCAGCAGTCCGGCGGGTAAGGGGCTGAACACTGAAGCTTTCTTT
.	.	TRBV6-5	TRBJ1-2	CASRANYGYTF	TGTGCCAGCAGAGCCAACTATGGCTACACCTTC
.	.	TRBV5-8	TRBJ1-2	CASSLPRAGSYGYTF	TGTGCCAGCAGCTTACCTAGGGCAGGGAGCTATGGCTACACCTTC